A single sample is the source of the 9 T cell receptor beta chains below, sequenced in a study of T cells in Graves' hyperthyroidism and ophthalmopathy. Amplification targeted TCR beta CDR3 regions from RNA transcripts. The primer set for the first-round RT-PCR of the TCR CDR3 was HTBI. TCRdb re-called the multiplex PCR reads through MiXCR, storing one row per CDR3 protein. The sample lists roughly 580,000 distinct CDR3 sequences, approximately 15% occurring once. The sample taken for sequencing was blood. The receptors stem from a woman aged 25 to 39 with Graves' hyperthyroidism that later progressed to Graves' ophthalmopathy.

The rearrangement joins TRBV27 to TRBJ1-4, with D perhaps matching TRBD1 (5 bases). Between the trimmed V and J ends, which lost 5 bases and 3 bases, there was a span of 16 bases. CDR1 is MNHEY, CDR2 SMNVEV, per germline (reference sequence). The CDR3 contains 16 residues. The CDR3 is CASSVNFGAPNEKLFF. The CDR3 DNA reads as TGTGCCAGCAGTGTTAATTTCGGGGCGCCTAATGAAAAACTGTTTTTT.

There are many counts of this clonotype. The gene calls are TRBV27 and TRBJ2-2; no clear D gene. The germline V gene encodes CDR1 MNHEY and CDR2 SMNVEV (reference sequence). The CDR3 totals 16 residues. V was trimmed by 3 bases and J by 6 bases, leaving 17 bases between them. CDR3 residues: CASSFWRSGDPGELFF. CDR3 nucleotide sequence: TGTGCCAGCAGTTTTTGGCGGTCTGGTGACCCCGGGGAGCTGTTTTTT.

A remark on this clonotype: Sequence at one end of the junction differs from germline and may be a read error. The chain carries TRBV6-1 and TRBJ2-7, with 10 bases lining up with TRBD1. The J call could be wrong; TRBJ2-1 is a better fit for the DNA end. CDR1 and CDR2 from the germline V gene are MNHNS and SASEGT. This CDR3 region has 16 residues. In DNA form, the CDR3 reads TGTGCTAGCAGTGAAGATTGGACAGGGGGTTCCTACGAGCAGTTCTTC. Its protein product is CASSEDWTGGSYEQFF.

This clonotype appeared many times. The chain carries TRBV11-2 and TRBJ2-3; possibly TRBD2 for D (6 bases). Germline V gene sequence: CDR1 SGHAT, CDR2 FQNNGV. V was trimmed by 4 bases and J by 2 bases, leaving 10 bases between them. This CDR3 is 14 amino acids long. The CDR3 coding sequence is TGTGCCAGCAGCTGGGACTTCAACACAGATACGCAGTATTTT. Translation gives CASSWDFNTDTQYF.

The table lists this clonotype with many counts. The rearrangement joins TRBV6-5 to TRBJ2-7, with 9 bases aligning to TRBD2. Germline CDR1 and CDR2: MNHEY and SVGAGI. Germline trimming cut 2 bases from V and 2 bases from J; bases unmatched to any gene: 4. CDR3 length equals 15 residues. CDR3 protein: CASSYDLAGTYEQYF. The CDR3 DNA is TGTGCCAGCAGTTACGATCTAGCGGGAACCTACGAGCAGTACTTC.

This clonotype was recorded many times. DNA for the CDR3: TGTGCCAGCAGTCCCGGGACAGGGTTTGTAGATACGCAGTATTTT. This codes for CASSPGTGFVDTQYF. The chain couples TRBV28 to TRBJ2-3; 9 bases are shared with TRBD1. The germline V gene has CDR1 MDHEN and CDR2 SYDVKM. The ends lost 5 bases at V and 5 bases at J; junction bases unmatched: 8. The CDR3 loop spans 15 amino acids.

In this sample, this clonotype turned up many times. V gene TRBV19 combines with J gene TRBJ2-5; D possibly corresponds to TRBD1 (6 bases). Trimming removed 5 bases from V and 4 bases from J, with 14 bases in between. The length of the CDR3 is 14 residues. Germline assignment: CDR1 LNHDA and CDR2 SQIVND (reference sequence). The CDR3 DNA sequence: TGTGCCAGTAGTCCCCTAGGGGGTGGAGAGACCCAGTACTTC. It translates to CASSPLGGGETQYF.

This rearrangement joins TRBV27 to TRBJ1-5, with D possibly TRBD1 on 6 matching bases. The CDR3 spans 14 residues. Germline V gene data show CDR1 as MNHEY and CDR2 as SMNVEV (reference sequence). Trimming took off 5 bases at V and 4 bases at J, with 12 bases between the two ends. CDR3 sequence: CASSRQVGNQPQHF. The CDR3 nucleotides are TGTGCCAGCAGTCGACAGGTTGGGAATCAGCCCCAGCATTTT.

The V call is TRBV7-9, the J call TRBJ2-1; TRBD2 matches at 8 bases. With V trimmed by 5 bases and J by 5 bases, 11 bases remained unmatched. The CDR3 length is 16 residues. Germline loops: CDR1 SEHNR, CDR2 FQNEAQ (reference sequence). The CDR3 sequence: CASSTQAGAGHNEQFF. The DNA for the CDR3 is TGTGCCAGCAGCACCCAAGCGGGAGCGGGGCACAATGAGCAGTTCTTC.